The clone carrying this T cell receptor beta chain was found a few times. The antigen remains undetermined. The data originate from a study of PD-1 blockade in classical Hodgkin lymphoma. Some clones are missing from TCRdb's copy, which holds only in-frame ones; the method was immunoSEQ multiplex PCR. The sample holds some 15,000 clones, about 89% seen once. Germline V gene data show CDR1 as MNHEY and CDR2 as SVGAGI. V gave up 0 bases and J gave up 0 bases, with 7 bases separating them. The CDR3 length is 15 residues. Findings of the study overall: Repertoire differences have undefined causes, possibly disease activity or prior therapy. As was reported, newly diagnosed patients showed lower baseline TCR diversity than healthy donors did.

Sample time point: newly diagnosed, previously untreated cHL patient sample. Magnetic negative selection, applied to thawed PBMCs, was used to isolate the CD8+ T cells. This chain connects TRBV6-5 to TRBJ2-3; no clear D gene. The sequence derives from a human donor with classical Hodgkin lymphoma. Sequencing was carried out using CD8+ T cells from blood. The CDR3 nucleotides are TGTGCCAGCAGTTACTCGATTCAAAGCACAGATACGCAGTATTTT. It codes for CASSYSIQSTDTQYF.